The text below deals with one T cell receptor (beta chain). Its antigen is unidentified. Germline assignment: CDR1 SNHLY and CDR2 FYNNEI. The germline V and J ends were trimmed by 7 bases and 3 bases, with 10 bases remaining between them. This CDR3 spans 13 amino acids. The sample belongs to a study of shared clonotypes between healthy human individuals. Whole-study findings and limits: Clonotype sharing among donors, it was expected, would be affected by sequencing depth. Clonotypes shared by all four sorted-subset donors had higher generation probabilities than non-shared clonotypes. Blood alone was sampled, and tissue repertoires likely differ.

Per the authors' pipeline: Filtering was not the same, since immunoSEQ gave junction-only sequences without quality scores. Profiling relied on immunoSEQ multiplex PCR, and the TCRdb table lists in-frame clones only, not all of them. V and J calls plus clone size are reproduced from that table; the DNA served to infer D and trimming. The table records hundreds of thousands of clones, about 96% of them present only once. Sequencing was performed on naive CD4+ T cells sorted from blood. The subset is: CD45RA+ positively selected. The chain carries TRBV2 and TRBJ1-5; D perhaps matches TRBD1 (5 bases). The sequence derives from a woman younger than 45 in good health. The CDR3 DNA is TGTGCCAGCATGACAGCCTTCAATCAGCCCCAGCATTTT. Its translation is CASMTAFNQPQHF. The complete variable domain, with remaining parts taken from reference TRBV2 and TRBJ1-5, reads EPEVTQTPSHQVTQMGQEVILRCVPISNHLYFYWYRQILGQKVEFLVSFYNNEISEKSEIFDDQFSVERPDGSNFTLKIRSTKLEDSAMYFCASMTAFNQPQHFGDGTRLSIL.